These T cell receptor beta chains were read from a single sample in a study of cytomegalovirus exposure and HLA in healthy donors. The method was immunoSEQ multiplex PCR; TCRdb's version includes in-frame clones alone and lacks a portion of them. The sample gives some 200,000 clones, 80% to 85% of which show up once; 0.71% is in the top ten. Sequenced input: PBMCs. These receptors all come from a boy younger than 10 in good health and CMV-seronegative. Both conserved end residues are part of each CDR3. A D gene is named only where the DNA matches it firmly. Not all rows give a size; the values are once, few, many and, for expanded clones, a class.

cdr3_aa: CASSPGTSEYNEQFF
cdr3_nt: TGTGCCAGTAGTCCCGGGACTAGCGAGTACAATGAGCAGTTCTTC
d_call: TRBD2
clone_size: .
v_call: TRBV19
j_call: TRBJ2-1

cdr3_aa: CATSRDRLRTGNEQFF
cdr3_nt: TGTGCCACCAGCAGAGATCGTCTTCGGACAGGGAATGAGCAGTTCTTC
d_call: TRBD1
clone_size: .
v_call: TRBV15
j_call: TRBJ2-1

cdr3_aa: CASSTRQGGADTQYF
cdr3_nt: TGTGCCAGCAGCACGAGACAGGGGGGCGCAGATACGCAGTATTTT
d_call: TRBD1
clone_size: .
v_call: TRBV5-4
j_call: TRBJ2-3

cdr3_aa: CASSEVQGLNQPQHF
cdr3_nt: TGTGCCAGCAGTGAAGTTCAGGGTTTGAACCAGCCCCAGCATTTT
d_call: .
clone_size: .
v_call: TRBV6-1
j_call: TRBJ1-5

cdr3_aa: CASSISGAYTEAFF
cdr3_nt: TGTGCCAGTAGTATTAGCGGGGCGTACACTGAAGCTTTCTTT
d_call: .
clone_size: .
v_call: TRBV19
j_call: TRBJ1-1

cdr3_aa: CASSLDRGSHNEQFF
cdr3_nt: TGTGCCAGCAGCTTAGATCGGGGGTCACACAATGAGCAGTTCTTC
d_call: .
clone_size: .
v_call: TRBV11-2
j_call: TRBJ2-1

cdr3_aa: CASSRGSGTSGPMGSDTQYF
cdr3_nt: TGTGCCAGCAGCCGCGGGTCCGGGACTAGCGGTCCAATGGGCTCAGATACGCAGTATTTT
d_call: TRBD2
clone_size: .
v_call: TRBV14
j_call: TRBJ2-3

cdr3_aa: CAISVQGAGQPQHF
cdr3_nt: TGTGCCATCAGTGTCCAGGGGGCCGGTCAGCCCCAGCATTTT
d_call: TRBD1
clone_size: .
v_call: TRBV10-3
j_call: TRBJ1-5

cdr3_aa: CASSPPIYRGGRTDTQYF
cdr3_nt: TGTGCCAGCAGCCCACCGATCTACAGGGGCGGCCGCACAGATACGCAGTATTTT
d_call: TRBD1
clone_size: .
v_call: TRBV14
j_call: TRBJ2-3

cdr3_aa: CASSKGGRYYGYTF
cdr3_nt: TGTGCCAGCAGCAAAGGGGGGCGTTACTATGGCTACACCTTC
d_call: .
clone_size: .
v_call: TRBV21-1
j_call: TRBJ1-2

cdr3_aa: CASSPRGAGGSNEQFF
cdr3_nt: TGTGCCAGCAGCCCCCGTGGAGCGGGAGGGTCAAATGAGCAGTTCTTC
d_call: TRBD2
clone_size: .
v_call: TRBV4-2
j_call: TRBJ2-1

cdr3_aa: CASSYAETVNEQFF
cdr3_nt: TGTGCCAGCAGTTACGCGGAGACAGTCAATGAGCAGTTCTTC
d_call: .
clone_size: .
v_call: TRBV6-5
j_call: TRBJ2-1

cdr3_aa: CASSYPREATYEQYF
cdr3_nt: TGTGCCAGCAGTTACCCTCGGGAGGCGACCTACGAGCAGTACTTC
d_call: TRBD2
clone_size: .
v_call: TRBV6-6
j_call: TRBJ2-7

cdr3_aa: CATSDTANTGELFF
cdr3_nt: TGTGCCACATCGGACACAGCGAACACCGGGGAGCTGTTTTTT
d_call: .
clone_size: .
v_call: TRBV10-3
j_call: TRBJ2-2

cdr3_aa: CASSVVPPPAGLNTNSGNTIYF
cdr3_nt: TGTGCCAGCAGCGTCGTACCCCCCCCGGCAGGGCTAAATACTAACTCTGGAAACACCATATATTTT
d_call: .
clone_size: .
v_call: TRBV9
j_call: TRBJ1-3

cdr3_aa: CASRLQGKNTEAFF
cdr3_nt: TGTGCCAGCAGACTACAGGGTAAGAACACTGAAGCTTTCTTT
d_call: .
clone_size: .
v_call: TRBV27
j_call: TRBJ1-1

cdr3_aa: CAWTGGAGGVTDTQYF
cdr3_nt: TGTGCCTGGACCGGAGGGGCAGGGGGCGTAACAGATACGCAGTATTTT
d_call: TRBD1
clone_size: .
v_call: TRBV30
j_call: TRBJ2-3

cdr3_aa: CASSLGGGGSTDTQYF
cdr3_nt: TGTGCTAGCAGCTTAGGGGGGGGCGGAAGCACAGATACGCAGTATTTT
d_call: .
clone_size: .
v_call: TRBV7-7
j_call: TRBJ2-3

cdr3_aa: CASSLGTGGDTQYF
cdr3_nt: TGTGCCAGCAGCTTAGGGACAGGGGGAGATACGCAGTATTTT
d_call: TRBD1
clone_size: .
v_call: TRBV7-3
j_call: TRBJ2-3

cdr3_aa: CASGDGSSYEQYF
cdr3_nt: TGTGCCAGCGGCGACGGGAGCTCCTACGAGCAGTACTTC
d_call: .
clone_size: .
v_call: TRBV9
j_call: TRBJ2-7

cdr3_aa: CASSLGTGGSLHF
cdr3_nt: TGTGCCAGCAGCTTAGGGACAGGGGGATCCCTCCACTTT
d_call: TRBD1
clone_size: .
v_call: TRBV7-8
j_call: TRBJ1-6

cdr3_aa: CASSGLVRNTGELFF
cdr3_nt: TGTGCCAGCAGTGGATTGGTCAGGAACACCGGGGAGCTGTTTTTT
d_call: .
clone_size: once
v_call: TRBV2
j_call: TRBJ2-2

cdr3_aa: CASSLIPRGLAGANPSREQFF
cdr3_nt: TGCGCCAGCAGCTTAATTCCGAGGGGACTAGCGGGAGCCAACCCCTCTCGTGAGCAGTTCTTC
d_call: TRBD2
clone_size: few
v_call: TRBV5-1
j_call: TRBJ2-1

cdr3_aa: CASSVGGFGETQYF
cdr3_nt: TGTGCCAGCAGCGTAGGAGGGTTCGGGGAGACCCAGTACTTC
d_call: .
clone_size: .
v_call: TRBV9
j_call: TRBJ2-5

cdr3_aa: CASSHPPGQGSSAQETQYF
cdr3_nt: TGTGCCAGCAGCCATCCACCGGGACAGGGAAGTTCGGCTCAAGAGACCCAGTACTTC
d_call: TRBD1
clone_size: .
v_call: TRBV4-2
j_call: TRBJ2-5

cdr3_aa: CASSTTGMVDGYTF
cdr3_nt: TGTGCCAGCAGCACAACAGGGATGGTCGATGGCTACACCTTC
d_call: .
clone_size: .
v_call: TRBV6-5
j_call: TRBJ1-2

cdr3_aa: CASSASGQHNQPQHF
cdr3_nt: TGTGCCAGCAGCGCCTCCGGACAGCACAATCAGCCCCAGCATTTT
d_call: .
clone_size: .
v_call: TRBV6-1
j_call: TRBJ1-5

cdr3_aa: CASSFSPDREEGGYTF
cdr3_nt: TGTGCCAGCAGTTTTTCGCCGGACAGGGAGGAGGGAGGCTACACCTTC
d_call: TRBD1
clone_size: once
v_call: TRBV27
j_call: TRBJ1-2

cdr3_aa: CASSWTSGDDTQYF
cdr3_nt: TGTGCCAGCAGCTGGACTAGCGGGGACGATACGCAGTATTTT
d_call: TRBD2
clone_size: .
v_call: TRBV7-6
j_call: TRBJ2-3

cdr3_aa: CASSRSGNTEAFF
cdr3_nt: TGCGCCAGCAGCAGGTCAGGGAACACTGAAGCTTTCTTT
d_call: .
clone_size: few
v_call: TRBV5-1
j_call: TRBJ1-1

cdr3_aa: CASSLRGTANQPQHF
cdr3_nt: TGTGCCAGCAGTTTAAGGGGGACAGCCAATCAACCCCAGCATTTT
d_call: TRBD1
clone_size: .
v_call: TRBV27
j_call: TRBJ1-5

cdr3_aa: CASSGGAANYGYTF
cdr3_nt: TGTGCCAGTAGCGGAGGGGCCGCTAACTATGGCTACACCTTC
d_call: .
clone_size: .
v_call: TRBV19
j_call: TRBJ1-2

cdr3_aa: CASSRRLAGEETQYF
cdr3_nt: TGTGCCAGCAGCCGCCGACTAGCGGGAGAGGAGACCCAGTACTTC
d_call: TRBD2
clone_size: .
v_call: TRBV7-9
j_call: TRBJ2-5

cdr3_aa: CASRPGSSYEQYF
cdr3_nt: TGTGCCAGTAGGCCGGGTAGCTCCTACGAGCAGTACTTC
d_call: .
clone_size: .
v_call: TRBV19
j_call: TRBJ2-7

cdr3_aa: CASSDRVGRQPQHF
cdr3_nt: TGTGCCAGCAGTGACAGGGTCGGTCGTCAGCCCCAGCATTTT
d_call: TRBD1
clone_size: .
v_call: TRBV6-5
j_call: TRBJ1-5

cdr3_aa: CASSPQNYNSPLHF
cdr3_nt: TGTGCCAGCAGTCCACAGAACTATAATTCACCCCTCCACTTT
d_call: .
clone_size: .
v_call: TRBV6-5
j_call: TRBJ1-6

cdr3_aa: CASSPLRNEKLFF
cdr3_nt: TGTGCCAGCAGCCCCCTTAGAAATGAAAAACTGTTTTTT
d_call: .
clone_size: .
v_call: TRBV14
j_call: TRBJ1-4

cdr3_aa: CASDRDYEQYF
cdr3_nt: TGTGCCTCCGACAGGGACTACGAGCAGTACTTC
d_call: TRBD1
clone_size: .
v_call: TRBV30
j_call: TRBJ2-7

cdr3_aa: CASSYRTSGYEQYF
cdr3_nt: TGTGCCAGCAGTTACAGGACTAGCGGCTACGAGCAGTACTTC
d_call: TRBD2
clone_size: once
v_call: TRBV6-5
j_call: TRBJ2-7

cdr3_aa: CASSYSQGLNTEAFF
cdr3_nt: TGTGCCAGCAGTTACTCGCAGGGCCTGAACACTGAAGCTTTCTTT
d_call: .
clone_size: few
v_call: TRBV6-5
j_call: TRBJ1-1

cdr3_aa: CAGTPGGADTGELFF
cdr3_nt: TGTGCCGGCACCCCAGGAGGTGCGGACACCGGGGAGCTGTTTTTT
d_call: .
clone_size: .
v_call: TRBV7-6
j_call: TRBJ2-2

cdr3_aa: CASGGQGISYEQYF
cdr3_nt: TGTGCTAGTGGAGGACAGGGGATATCCTACGAGCAGTACTTC
d_call: TRBD1
clone_size: .
v_call: TRBV12-5
j_call: TRBJ2-7

cdr3_aa: CASSATGQGALETQYF
cdr3_nt: TGTGCCAGCAGTGCCACCGGACAGGGGGCTCTTGAGACCCAGTACTTC
d_call: TRBD1
clone_size: .
v_call: TRBV25-1
j_call: TRBJ2-5